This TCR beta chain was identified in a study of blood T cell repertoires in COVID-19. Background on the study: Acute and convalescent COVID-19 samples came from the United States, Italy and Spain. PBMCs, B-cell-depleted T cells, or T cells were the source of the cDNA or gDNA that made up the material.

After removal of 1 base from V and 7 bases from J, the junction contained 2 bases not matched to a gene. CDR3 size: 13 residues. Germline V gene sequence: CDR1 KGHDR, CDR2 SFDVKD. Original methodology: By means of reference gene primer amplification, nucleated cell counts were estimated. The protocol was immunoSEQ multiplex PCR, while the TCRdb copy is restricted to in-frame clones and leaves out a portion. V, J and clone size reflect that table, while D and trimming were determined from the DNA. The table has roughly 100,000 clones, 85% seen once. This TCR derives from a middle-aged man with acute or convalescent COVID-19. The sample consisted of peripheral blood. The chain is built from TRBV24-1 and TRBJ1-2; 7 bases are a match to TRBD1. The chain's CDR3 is CATSDFQGGGYTF. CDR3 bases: TGTGCCACCAGTGATTTCCAGGGGGGTGGCTACACCTTC.